This TCR beta chain was captured in a study of OX40 agonist ivuxolimab in advanced cancers. With regard to the full study: Ivuxolimab, which targeted the costimulatory receptor OX40 (CD134), was an agonistic, fully human IgG2 monoclonal antibody. Intravenous ivuxolimab was administered to patients every 2 weeks at six dose levels: 0.01, 0.1, 0.3, 1.5, 3 and 10 mg/kg. Of the 52 patients in dose escalation, about 20 had hepatocellular carcinoma, some 15 had melanoma, 9 had renal cell carcinoma and 9 had head and neck cancer. In the dose-escalation cohort, 75% to 85% of patients were male, and the mean age was roughly 60 years with a range of roughly 23 to 90. Patients were allowed to have had prior anti-PD-1, anti-PD-L1 or anti-CTLA-4 therapy, and approximately 40% of the dose-escalation patients had been treated with checkpoint inhibitors. Partial responses were achieved by three dose-escalation patients, of whom one had hepatocellular carcinoma and two had cutaneous melanoma. Peripheral TCRbeta sequencing aimed to test whether ivuxolimab altered TCR sequence diversity and caused clonal T-cell expansion. The paper describes the monotherapy dose-escalation part (N of about 55 patients) of the phase I trial of ivuxolimab. Overall results and qualifications from the work: Low levels of normalized T-cell clonal expansion were also seen in some patients who did not respond. The antigen specificity of the clonally expanded peripheral T cells was not determined. After ivuxolimab, expanded clones were on average more numerous among CD8+ T cells than among CD4+ T cells. At doses of 0.1 to 3.0 mg/kg, clonal expansion of both CD4+ and CD8+ T cells in blood was seen between baseline and week 6. In partial responders in the 0.1-3.0 mg/kg groups, normalized peripheral clonal expansion was found to be among the lowest, especially among CD8+ T cells.

To sequence the TCRbeta CDR3 region, genomic DNA was isolated from the sorted cells. TCRbeta CDR3 regions were sequenced using the immunoSEQ Assay. What TCRdb holds here is the immuneACCESS table cut down to in-frame rearrangements. Part of the clones is not present; checked against another copy, under half of the missing clones reflect an unresolved V gene, and the others are unexplained. The table for this sample lists some 80,000 clones; around nine tenths of them were counted only once. The ten top clones hold 0.32% of the sample. This clone was seen only once. Its antigen is not yet known. Base qualities are not at hand, and no much larger clone is one base apart. The trial excluded patients who had a history of autoimmune disease or were on systemic immunosuppression. Peripheral blood for TCR sequencing was collected from all dose cohorts at baseline, on cycle 4 day 1, and on cycle 7 day 1. The samples were drawn from a first-in-human, open-label, multicenter phase I dose-escalation trial of ivuxolimab. Adults with locally advanced or metastatic melanoma, renal cell, hepatocellular, or head and neck squamous cell carcinoma were enrolled in the trial. Before TCR sequencing, CD4+ T cells and CD8+ T cells were sorted from peripheral blood as separate populations.

The CDR3, cysteine through phenylalanine, is 11 amino acids long. The only DNA kept is the CDR3, 33 bases in frame from the first base. V was cut back by 5 bases and J by 7 bases, leaving a gap of 8 bases between them. The germline V gene yields MNHEY for CDR1 and SVGAGI for CDR2. The chain links TRBV6-5 with TRBJ1-2, and possibly TRBD1, on 6 matching bases. The sequencing here drew on CD4+ or CD8+ T cells sorted from blood, taken in a trial of the OX40 agonist ivuxolimab. This TCR was sampled from an adult with an advanced solid tumor such as melanoma, head and neck, liver or kidney cancer. The nucleotide sequence reads TGTGCCAGCAGTCCGGGGGCTGGCTACACCTTC. This encodes CASSPGAGYTF.